This T cell receptor (beta chain) was found in a study of T-cell reconstitution after alpha-beta-depleted transplantation in children. In germline, CDR1 is LNHDA, CDR2 SQIVND (reference sequence). This CDR3 is built from 17 residues. The trim removed 6 bases at V and 0 bases at J, leaving 11 bases unmatched. Preparation of the TCRbeta library was carried out with unique molecular identifiers. A single record per CDR3 protein comes from TCRdb applying MiXCR to the PCR reads. The sample comprises approximately 630,000 distinct CDR3 sequences, around 13% of which are singletons, and 0.79% rests with the top ten. This clonotype was recorded a few times. Its antigen is currently unknown. Study outcomes and limitations: Several patients had high TCRbeta diversity at day 60; it came from surviving recipient T cells and thymic progenitors. Reportedly, alpha-beta T cells present about two months post-transplant originated from several hundred expanded clones of graft origin. It was newly produced T cells that mostly accounted for T-cell counts and diversity one year after transplant.

Material: PBMCs, obtained before TCRalphabeta/CD19-depleted stem cell transplant. The TCR was taken from a girl between 2 and 10 years old with congenital amegakaryocytic thrombocytopenia, due to receive a stem cell transplant. This chain connects TRBV19 to TRBJ2-4; 7 nucleotides agree with TRBD2. The CDR3 is CASRGLAENLAKNIQYF. CDR3 bases: TGTGCCAGTAGGGGGCTAGCGGAGAACCTAGCCAAAAACATTCAGTACTTC.